Each of the 9 T cell receptor beta chains below was sequenced from the same sample in a study of blood T cell repertoires in COVID-19. Sequencing was performed with immunoSEQ multiplex PCR; in TCRdb, only in-frame clones are kept and a portion is missing. In the table there are about 180,000 clones, about 88% of which are singletons. Material: peripheral blood. Receptor source: a woman in her 30s with active or convalescent COVID-19.

DNA for the CDR3: TGTGCCAGCAGCCTGGGACAGGCAATCACTGAAGCTTTCTTT. As protein: CASSLGQAITEAFF. The gene calls are TRBV6-6 and TRBJ1-1; 8 bases are a match to TRBD1. The trim removed 6 bases at V and 4 bases at J, leaving 7 bases unmatched. The CDR3 totals 14 residues. CDR1 and CDR2 (germline): MNHNY, SVGAGI (reference sequence).

This sequence joins TRBV4-1 and TRBJ2-7; D is ambiguous. The CDR3 sequence is 16 residues long. Germline V CDR1 and CDR2: MGHRA, YSYEKL. The V and J ends lost 0 bases and 4 bases respectively, with 16 bases between them. As DNA, the CDR3 is TGCGCCAGCAGCCAAGATCAAGGCTCAGGAAGATACGAGCAGTACTTC. Protein product: CASSQDQGSGRYEQYF.

The chain couples TRBV5-4 to TRBJ2-7; possible D gene TRBD2, 7 bases. This CDR3 region has 14 residues. Trimming stripped 0 bases from V and 4 bases from J, with 11 bases between. The germline V gene encodes CDR1 SGHNT and CDR2 YYREEE (reference sequence). The CDR3 region is CASSLERDTYEQYF. CDR3 DNA: TGTGCCAGCAGCTTGGAGCGGGACACGTACGAGCAGTACTTC.

CDR3 sequence: CASSEGAWADTQYF. DNA of the CDR3: TGTGCCAGCAGTGAAGGAGCGTGGGCAGATACGCAGTATTTT. The J gene is TRBJ2-3, the V gene TRBV2, with no clear D. Trimming pared 1 base from V and 4 bases from J, leaving 9 bases between. The CDR3 runs to 14 residues. From germline, CDR1 is SNHLY and CDR2 FYNNEI.

V gene TRBV19 combines with J gene TRBJ1-4; possible D gene TRBD1, 6 bases. In germline, CDR1 is LNHDA, CDR2 SQIVND (reference sequence). This CDR3 is 14 amino acids long. V was pared by 7 bases and J by 4 bases, with 13 bases between. This chain's CDR3 is CASTKDRYNEKLFF. CDR3 DNA sequence: TGTGCCAGTACTAAAGACAGGTATAATGAAAAACTGTTTTTT.

This rearrangement joins TRBV9 to TRBJ2-1, with 10 bases lining up with TRBD2. Unmatched junction bases numbered 11, after V lost 0 bases and J lost 2 bases. Looked up from germline, CDR1 is SGDLS and CDR2 is YYNGEE. The CDR3 sequence is 19 residues long. CDR3 sequence (DNA): TGTGCCAGCAGCGTAGCTGGCGAGCGGGGGGGCCTGGCCTACAATGAGCAGTTCTTC. Protein: CASSVAGERGGLAYNEQFF.

The rearrangement joins TRBV5-4 to TRBJ2-7; TRBD1 agrees at 8 bases. Germline V gives CDR1 SGHNT, CDR2 YYREEE (reference sequence). The CDR3 covers 12 residues. Trimming at V came to 4 bases and at J to 4 bases, leaving 1 base not matched to a gene. The CDR3 protein is CASSRQGYEQYF. CDR3 coding DNA: TGTGCCAGCAGCCGACAGGGGTACGAGCAGTACTTC.

V is TRBV2 and J is TRBJ1-4; the match to TRBD1 covers 9 bases. The J segment lost 8 bases and the V segment lost 6 bases, leaving 4 bases of the junction unmatched. Germline CDR1 is SNHLY and CDR2 is FYNNEI. The CDR3 covers 13 residues. The CDR3 region is CASRGTGPEKLFF. The CDR3 nucleotides read TGTGCCAGCAGAGGGACAGGGCCGGAAAAACTGTTTTTT.

CDR3 residues: CASQGIKNANYGYTF. CDR3 coding DNA: TGTGCCAGCCAGGGAATAAAAAACGCTAACTATGGCTACACCTTC. The V call is TRBV2, the J call TRBJ1-2; a possible D gene is TRBD1 (5 bases). Germline loops: CDR1 SNHLY, CDR2 FYNNEI. The CDR3 is made up of 15 amino acids. V was shortened by 8 bases and J by 0 bases, with 16 bases between the two germline ends.